These T cell receptor beta chains were read from a single sample in a study of CD8+ T cells in alopecia areata. Measured with immunoSEQ multiplex PCR; TCRdb has only the in-frame clones, and not every one. There are fewer than 250,000 clones in the sample; less than 45% occur only once, and about 2.6% lies in the top ten. The input for sequencing was CD4+ T cells sorted from blood, taken between weeks 36 and 40, from a patient treated with tofacitinib. The receptors shown here come from a human donor with alopecia areata. CDR3s include the opening cysteine and the closing phenylalanine or tryptophan. D genes are given only for firm matches. Size tells how often a clone was seen (once, few, many) or the class of an expanded clone, and some rows leave it out.

D | size | J | length | V | DNA | CDR3
TRBD1 | - | TRBJ2-6 | 17 | TRBV27 | TGTGCCAGCAGAAAGGACAGGATTTCCTCTGGGGCCAACGTCCTGACTTTC | CASRKDRISSGANVLTF
- | many | TRBJ2-5 | 13 | TRBV7-7 | TGTGCTAGCAGCTTAGTTAATCAAGAGACCCAGTACTTC | CASSLVNQETQYF
- | few | TRBJ2-7 | 12 | TRBV10-3 | TGTGCCATCAGTGTTTCTTCCTACGAGCAGTACTTC | CAISVSSYEQYF
TRBD1 | few | TRBJ2-1 | 17 | TRBV7-2 | TGTGCCAGCAGCCCTCAGGCAGGGGGTGTTGTAAGCAATGAGCAGTTCTTC | CASSPQAGGVVSNEQFF
TRBD1 | few | TRBJ2-1 | 15 | TRBV5-1 | TGCGCCAGCAGCCCGGGACAGGGAAACTACAATGAGCAGTTCTTC | CASSPGQGNYNEQFF
- | - | TRBJ2-1 | 13 | TRBV6-5 | TGTGCCACAGAAGGACTTGTTAGCAATGAGCAGTTCTTC | CATEGLVSNEQFF
- | few | TRBJ2-3 | 15 | TRBV5-1 | TGCGCCAGCAGCTTCGGGGAGCTTCGCACAGATACGCAGTATTTT | CASSFGELRTDTQYF
- | few | TRBJ2-6 | 16 | TRBV25-1 | TGTGCCAGCAGTGAATCAGGGTTGACTGGGGCCAACGTCCTGACTTTC | CASSESGLTGANVLTF
- | - | TRBJ1-5 | 15 | TRBV5-6 | TGTGCCAGCAGCTTGGGTCCCGCAGGGAATCAGCCCCAGCATTTT | CASSLGPAGNQPQHF
- | few | TRBJ1-1 | 13 | TRBV19 | TGTGCCAGTAGTATCGGTCTACCCCTGGGAGCTTTCTTT | CASSIGLPLGAFF
- | few | TRBJ1-3 | 13 | TRBV29-1 | TGCAGCGTTGGAGGAGATGCTGGAAACACCATATATTTT | CSVGGDAGNTIYF
TRBD2 | - | TRBJ2-7 | 16 | TRBV11-2 | TGTGCCAGCAGCTCAAGACCTAGCGGGAGGGCCTACGAGCAGTACTTC | CASSSRPSGRAYEQYF
- | few | TRBJ2-1 | 13 | TRBV29-1 | TGCAGCGTCGGGGGCCAGCCACGGGGTGAGCAGTTCTTC | CSVGGQPRGEQFF
- | - | TRBJ1-2 | 13 | TRBV7-2 | TGTGCCAGCAGCTTTGTGAGGGCCTATGGCTACACCTTC | CASSFVRAYGYTF
- | - | TRBJ2-7 | 11 | TRBV20-1 | TGCAGTGCTAGAGGATCGGGCGAGCAGTACTTC | CSARGSGEQYF
- | - | TRBJ2-7 | 14 | TRBV9 | TGTGCCAGCAGCGGCACGGCCGGCTCCTACGAGCAGTACTTC | CASSGTAGSYEQYF
TRBD1 | few | TRBJ2-4 | 13 | TRBV28 | TGTGCCAGCAGGGCTGACAGGGCCGGCATTCAGTACTTC | CASRADRAGIQYF
TRBD1 | few | TRBJ1-2 | 16 | TRBV5-4 | TGTGCCAGCAGCTTCGTCGTCGGACAGGGGGCCGGAGGCTACACCTTC | CASSFVVGQGAGGYTF
TRBD2 | - | TRBJ2-3 | 17 | TRBV7-9 | TGTGCCAGCAGCCAGACCCCGGGACTAGCGGGCACAGATACGCAGTATTTT | CASSQTPGLAGTDTQYF
- | few | TRBJ2-7 | 12 | TRBV6-5 | TGTGCCAGCAGAAGGGGACACTGGGAATTGTACTTC | CASRRGHWELYF
- | - | TRBJ2-7 | 11 | TRBV5-1 | TGCGCCAGCAAAGGGGCCTACGAGCAGTACTTC | CASKGAYEQYF
- | - | TRBJ2-5 | 16 | TRBV25-1 | TGTGCCAGCAGTGAACCGACTAGTGTGAGAAAAGAGACCCAGTACTTC | CASSEPTSVRKETQYF
- | few | TRBJ2-7 | 11 | TRBV18 | TGTGCCAGCTCACCATCCCGCGAGCAGTACTTC | CASSPSREQYF
- | few | TRBJ2-7 | 14 | TRBV11-2 | TGTGCCAGCAGCTTAATGACAGGCACCTACGAGCAGTACTTC | CASSLMTGTYEQYF
- | few | TRBJ2-5 | 15 | TRBV9 | TGTGCCAGCAACCCAGGGTGGGGGCTGGAGGAGACCCAGTACTTC | CASNPGWGLEETQYF
TRBD1 | - | TRBJ2-7 | 13 | TRBV30 | TGTGCCTGGAGTCAGGACAGGTCCTACGAGCAGTACTTC | CAWSQDRSYEQYF
- | few | TRBJ1-3 | 17 | TRBV21-1 | TGTGCCAGCCCAAACGTGGGCCGACAGGGGTATGGAAACACCATATATTTT | CASPNVGRQGYGNTIYF
TRBD1 | few | TRBJ1-2 | 14 | TRBV29-1 | TGCAGCGTTGAGGACAGGAGGGTTAACTATGGCTACACCTTC | CSVEDRRVNYGYTF
- | few | TRBJ1-5 | 14 | TRBV5-6 | TGTGCCAGCAGCTTGGGCAGGGGCAATCAGCCCCAGCATTTT | CASSLGRGNQPQHF
- | few | TRBJ2-3 | 16 | TRBV7-2 | TGTGCCAGCAGCTTTACCTTCGGACTGAGCACAGATACGCAGTATTTT | CASSFTFGLSTDTQYF
- | - | TRBJ1-2 | 13 | TRBV5-1 | TGCGCCAGCAGCTTGGCCTTCAGCTATGGCTACACCTTC | CASSLAFSYGYTF
- | - | TRBJ2-7 | 13 | TRBV7-8 | TGTGCCAGCAGCTTAGGAAGAAACTACGAGCAGTACTTC | CASSLGRNYEQYF
- | - | TRBJ2-1 | 13 | TRBV5-1 | TGCGCCAGCAGCCTCGGGACTCACAATGAGCAGTTCTTC | CASSLGTHNEQFF
- | - | TRBJ2-2 | 15 | TRBV25-1 | TGTGCCAGCAGTGGACGTGACAGGTTCACCGGGGAGCTGTTTTTT | CASSGRDRFTGELFF
TRBD2 | - | TRBJ2-7 | 18 | TRBV7-2 | TGTGCCAGCAGCGGAAAGGCACTAGCGGGAGTCCTCTCCTACGAGCAGTACTTC | CASSGKALAGVLSYEQYF
- | - | TRBJ2-1 | 11 | TRBV30 | TGTGCCTGGAGCTCTGAAAATGAGCAGTTCTTC | CAWSSENEQFF
- | - | TRBJ2-5 | 11 | TRBV7-2 | TGTGCCAGCAGCGCACAAGAGACCCAGTACTTC | CASSAQETQYF
- | - | TRBJ2-7 | 13 | TRBV30 | TGTGCCTGGAGTGCCGTCCGGGGCTACGAGCAGTACTTC | CAWSAVRGYEQYF
TRBD1 | few | TRBJ2-7 | 12 | TRBV29-1 | TGCAGCGTTAAGGATGGGACAGTCGAGCAGTACTTC | CSVKDGTVEQYF
TRBD1 | few | TRBJ2-7 | 16 | TRBV5-4 | TGTGCCAGCAGCCTAGGATCTGACAGGGTTTCGGGCGAGCAGTACTTC | CASSLGSDRVSGEQYF
- | - | TRBJ2-1 | 15 | TRBV6-1 | TGTGCCAGCAGTCGGGGCCCGAGCTCCTACAATGAGCAGTTCTTC | CASSRGPSSYNEQFF
- | few | TRBJ1-1 | 11 | TRBV21-1 | TGTGCCAGCACCTTGACCCGTGGCGCTTTCTTT | CASTLTRGAFF
- | - | TRBJ2-1 | 16 | TRBV10-3 | TGTGCCATCAGTGAGTCGAGGCAGGATGGGAATAATGAGCAGTTCTTC | CAISESRQDGNNEQFF
- | few | TRBJ1-1 | 15 | TRBV15 | TGTGCCACCAGCAGAGATGTCAGGGTTTACACTGAAGCTTTCTTT | CATSRDVRVYTEAFF
TRBD2 | - | TRBJ2-3 | 15 | TRBV11-1 | TGTGCCAGCAGCTTAGAAGCGGGGTTCACAGATACGCAGTATTTT | CASSLEAGFTDTQYF
- | few | TRBJ2-2 | 16 | TRBV4-1 | TGCGCCAGCACCACTCCGATGGGGGTGGGCACCGGGGAGCTGTTTTTT | CASTTPMGVGTGELFF
- | - | TRBJ1-1 | 14 | TRBV5-1 | TGCGCCAGCAGCTTGGAGAGTTCCACACCTGAAGCTTTCTTT | CASSLESSTPEAFF
- | - | TRBJ2-7 | 13 | TRBV4-2 | TGTGCCAGCAGCCAAACAGGCGGCAACGAGCAGTACTTC | CASSQTGGNEQYF
TRBD1 | - | TRBJ2-7 | 13 | TRBV27 | TGTGCCAGCAGTAGACAGGGTTACCACGAGCAGTACTTC | CASSRQGYHEQYF
- | few | TRBJ2-3 | 15 | TRBV25-1 | TGTGCCAGCAGTTCCCCGACGGCCCGCACAGATACGCAGTATTTT | CASSSPTARTDTQYF
TRBD1 | - | TRBJ2-7 | 14 | TRBV6-5 | TGTGCCAGCAGTTACTCGACAGGGGACTACGAGCAGTACTTC | CASSYSTGDYEQYF
- | few | TRBJ2-3 | 15 | TRBV6-5 | TGTGCCAGCAGTTACGGCGGGCTCAGCACAGATACGCAGTATTTT | CASSYGGLSTDTQYF
- | few | TRBJ1-2 | 14 | TRBV7-2 | TGTGCCAGCAGCTCACCGCCCGCGAACTATGGCTACACCTTC | CASSSPPANYGYTF
- | - | TRBJ2-1 | 18 | TRBV7-9 | TGTGCCAGCAGCTCACCCCTAGGAAGGATCAGCTCCTACAATGAGCAGTTCTTC | CASSSPLGRISSYNEQFF
TRBD1 | many | TRBJ2-5 | 15 | TRBV6-6 | TGTGCCAGCAGTGCCGGACAGGGGGCGAAAGAGACCCAGTACTTC | CASSAGQGAKETQYF
- | few | TRBJ2-7 | 10 | TRBV20-1 | TGCAGTGCTGTTCCCTACGAGCAGTACTTC | CSAVPYEQYF
- | - | TRBJ1-2 | 14 | TRBV5-4 | TGTGCCAGCAGCTTGCTTGGGACACTGGGTGGCTACACCTTC | CASSLLGTLGGYTF
- | few | TRBJ2-7 | 15 | TRBV27 | TGTGCCAGCAGTCCGCAATTTGGACCAGACTACGAGCAGTACTTC | CASSPQFGPDYEQYF
- | - | TRBJ1-1 | 13 | TRBV14 | TGTGCCAGCAGCCAATTCGTGAGGACTGAAGCTTTCTTT | CASSQFVRTEAFF